Each of the 8 T cell receptor beta chains below was sequenced from the same sample in a study of CD8 T cells in Susac syndrome. Random hexamers were used to reverse transcribe the RNA input (roughly 0.5 to 1 ug). Each CDR3 protein gets one entry after TCRdb re-called the immunoSEQ multiplex PCR reads with MiXCR. Here the sample spans approximately 130,000 distinct CDR3 sequences, 94% being singletons. Specimen: CD4+ T cells from PBMCs. These TCRs come from a human donor in good health.

V is TRBV29-1 and J is TRBJ1-6, with 7 bases identical to TRBD1. The germline CDR1 and CDR2 sequences are SQVTM and ANQGSEA. This CDR3 spans 13 amino acids. V lost 7 bases, J lost 8 bases, and 8 bases stayed unmatched. The CDR3, as DNA: TGCAGCGCCAGACAGGGTGAGGATTCACCCCTCCACTTT. Translating gives CSARQGEDSPLHF. The full variable domain, rest sourced from reference TRBV29-1 and TRBJ1-6, is SAVISQKPSRDICQRGTSLTIQCQVDSQVTMMFWYRQQPGQSLTLIATANQGSEATYESGFVIDKFPISRPNLTFSTLTVSNMSPEDSSIYLCSARQGEDSPLHFGNGTRLTVT.

The gene calls are TRBV6-1 and TRBJ2-4; TRBD1 matches 7 bases. The CDR3 consists of 12 residues. After removal of 4 bases from V and 7 bases from J, the junction contained 1 base not matched to a gene. Germline values: CDR1 MNHNS, CDR2 SASEGT. The CDR3 sequence: CASSAQGNIQYF. CDR3 coding DNA: TGTGCCAGCAGTGCACAGGGGAACATTCAGTACTTC.

The gene calls are TRBV5-1 and TRBJ2-1; 10 bases fit TRBD2. The length of the CDR3 is 21 residues. V trimming: 1 base; J trimming: 8 bases; junction bases outside the gene matches: 24. Germline CDR1 and CDR2: SGHRS and YFSETQ. The CDR3 loop is CASSLPERAAILAGVTDEQFF. CDR3 nucleotide sequence: TGCGCCAGCAGCTTGCCCGAGCGGGCAGCTATTCTAGCGGGGGTCACCGATGAGCAGTTCTTC.

The chain recombines TRBV3-1 with TRBJ2-5; D is undetermined. Trimming shortened V by 0 bases and J by 7 bases, and 12 bases separated the two germline ends. The CDR3 contains 14 residues. From germline, CDR1 is LGHDT and CDR2 YNNKEL (reference sequence). CDR3 sequence: CASSQDSVIGTQYF. In nucleotides, the CDR3 is TGTGCCAGCAGCCAAGATTCGGTGATCGGGACCCAGTACTTC.

The chain links TRBV20-1 to TRBJ2-5, with 10 bases fitting TRBD2. Trimming removed 5 bases from V and 7 bases from J; junction bases left unmatched: 7. Germline lookup yields CDR1 DFQATT and CDR2 SNEGSKA (reference sequence). This CDR3 contains 13 residues. The CDR3 DNA is TGCAGTGCTCTTCTAGCGGGAGTGGTGACCCAGTACTTC. It specifies CSALLAGVVTQYF.

V and J are TRBV5-1 and TRBJ2-5; D gene uncertain. This CDR3 has 14 amino acids. Germline V gene sequence: CDR1 SGHRS, CDR2 YFSETQ. V shed 4 bases and J shed 5 bases, with 15 bases lying between them. The CDR3 DNA reads as TGCGCCAGCAGCACCTCCGTTTCGCAGGAGACCCAGTACTTC. This sequence encodes CASSTSVSQETQYF.

The chain recombines TRBV5-8 with TRBJ2-5; 9 positions agree with TRBD2. V trimming: 5 bases; J trimming: 5 bases; junction bases outside the gene matches: 13. Germline CDR1 and CDR2: SGHTS and YDEGEE. The CDR3 extends over 16 amino acids. Written as DNA, the CDR3 is TGTGCCAGCAGACGTGCACGCGGGAGGGCCGCGGAGACCCAGTACTTC. It yields the protein CASRRARGRAAETQYF.

Only one count was recorded for this clonotype. The chain has TRBV5-1 and TRBJ2-2; a possible D gene is TRBD2 (6 bases). The CDR3 is 15 residues long. Germline V gene lookup returns CDR1 SGHRS and CDR2 YFSETQ. The V gene lost 4 bases and the J gene lost 2 bases, with 12 bases spanning the gap. CDR3 residues: CASSVTGTNTGELFF. The CDR3 region has the DNA TGCGCCAGCAGCGTGACCGGGACTAACACCGGGGAGCTGTTTTTT.